The sequence of this T cell receptor (beta chain) was determined in a study of tumor-infiltrating lymphocytes in primary liver carcinoma. Study outcomes and limitations: Present in all five tumor regions were only about 7.5-25% of the top clones. Reduced overlap was seen in tumor-adjacent and tumor-blood pairs versus tumor region pairs.

The template, around 520 ng total RNA, yielded TCR beta cDNA made with a constant-region primer. The TCR beta library was amplified through three nested multiplex PCR rounds in a modified ARM-PCR procedure. TCRdb re-called the multiplex PCR reads through MiXCR, storing one row per CDR3 protein. The data contain approximately 73,000 distinct CDR3 sequences, 70% to 75% of them singletons. This clonotype was observed a single time. As yet, its antigen is unknown. A read error is possible here, since a much larger clone lies one base away. No conserved phenylalanine or tryptophan ends this CDR3, so it is likely a read error. The source material, 20-30 mg of unsorted bulk tissue, was used to co-extract RNA and DNA. At sampling, these chronic HBV carriers had received no treatment. Sequencing was carried out using liver tumor tissue from sampling region 4. Subset reported: tumor region T4, right-lateral pole. This sequence was found in a woman aged 55-69 years with primary liver carcinoma and hepatitis B virus infection.

CDR3 nucleotide sequence: TGTGCCAGCAGGGAAGACCTTAGCGGTTCCTACGAGCAGTACCTC. It is translated as CASREDLSGSYEQYL. This sequence joins TRBV2 and TRBJ2-7; the D gene is possibly TRBD2 (6 bases). Germline V CDR1 and CDR2: SNHLY, FYNNEI. This CDR3 has 15 residues.